Each of the 26 T cell receptor beta chains below was sequenced from the same sample in a study of shared clonotypes between healthy human individuals. TCRdb's table, derived via immunoSEQ multiplex PCR, lists solely in-frame clones and lacks some. In the table there are about 1 million clones, approximately 70% of which are singletons. Sequenced input: memory CD4+ T cells sorted from blood. Subset specified: CD45RA-negative fraction. The source of these receptors is a man younger than 35 in good health.

The chain employs TRBV2 and TRBJ1-1, with D perhaps TRBD1 (6 bases). CDR3 length equals 13 residues. The V end lost 6 bases, the J end lost 7 bases, and 15 bases lay between the germline ends. CDR1 SNHLY and CDR2 FYNNEI come from the germline V gene. The CDR3 region has the DNA TGTGCCAGCAGGAGGGGGGCCGCGGGTGAAGCTTTCTTT. Protein sequence: CASRRGAAGEAFF.

This clone was seen ten or more times. The chain carries TRBV19 and TRBJ1-1; D gene uncertain. V was pared by 6 bases and J by 1 base, with 9 bases between. Germline-derived CDR1 and CDR2 are LNHDA and SQIVND (reference sequence). CDR3 length: 13 residues. DNA for the CDR3: TGTGCCAGTAGCCAAAAACGGAACACTGAAGCTTTCTTT. Protein: CASSQKRNTEAFF.

This chain connects TRBV2 to TRBJ2-5, with D tentatively TRBD1 (6 bases). V gave up 2 bases and J gave up 0 bases, with 13 bases separating them. CDR3 size: 16 residues. CDR1 is SNHLY, CDR2 FYNNEI, per germline. CDR3 in amino acids: CASSERLRTDQETQYF. CDR3 DNA: TGTGCCAGCAGTGAAAGACTCCGGACAGACCAAGAGACCCAGTACTTC. Full variable domain (rest looked up from reference TRBV2 and TRBJ2-5): EPEVTQTPSHQVTQMGQEVILRCVPISNHLYFYWYRQILGQKVEFLVSFYNNEISEKSEIFDDQFSVERPDGSNFTLKIRSTKLEDSAMYFCASSERLRTDQETQYFGPGTRLLVL.

V is TRBV6-5 and J is TRBJ2-5; possibly TRBD2 for D (5 bases). The J call could be wrong; TRBJ2-7 is a better fit for the DNA end. This CDR3 has 13 residues. Germline V gene data show CDR1 as MNHEY and CDR2 as SVGAGI. The CDR3 DNA is TGTGCCAGCAGTCGCGGGCAAGCCTACGAGCAGTACTTC. It is translated as CASSRGQAYEQYF.

This chain uses TRBV5-1 with TRBJ2-3; 14 bases fit TRBD2. Germline CDR1 SGHRS, CDR2 YFSETQ. V lost 0 bases, J lost 1 base, and 4 bases stayed unmatched. This CDR3 is 18 amino acids long. The CDR3 DNA reads TGCGCCAGCAGCTTGGGGACTAGCGGGGGGCTTGGCACAGATACGCAGTATTTT. Translating it yields CASSLGTSGGLGTDTQYF.

Only a few counts were recorded for this clone. The rearrangement links TRBV5-5 to TRBJ2-7; the D is unclear. The CDR3 runs to 14 residues. V was trimmed by 0 bases and J by 5 bases, leaving 12 bases between them. CDR1 and CDR2 (germline): SGHKS, YYEKEE (reference sequence). CDR3 residues: CASSLGRIINEQYF. DNA for the CDR3: TGTGCCAGCAGCTTGGGGCGGATCATTAACGAGCAGTACTTC.

This clone appeared a few times. This sample also contains other DNA sequences that code for the same CDR3. This chain connects TRBV7-2 to TRBJ1-5; maybe TRBD1 (5 bases). Trimming left V 5 bases short and J 4 bases short, with 9 bases between. From germline, CDR1 is SGHTA and CDR2 FQGNSA. The CDR3 totals 13 residues. CDR3 sequence: CASSRDRNQPQHF. CDR3 bases: TGTGCCAGCAGCCGGGACCGGAATCAGCCCCAGCATTTT. The full variable domain, rest sourced from reference TRBV7-2 and TRBJ1-5, is GAGVSQSPSNKVTEKGKDVELRCDPISGHTALYWYRQSLGQGLEFLIYFQGNSAPDKSGLPSDRFSAERTGGSVSTLTIQRTQQEDSAVYLCASSRDRNQPQHFGDGTRLSIL.

This chain joins TRBV6-5 and TRBJ2-7, with 8 positions matching TRBD2. This CDR3 region has 14 residues. J was trimmed by 9 bases and V by 6 bases; bases with no gene match: 13. Germline V gives CDR1 MNHEY, CDR2 SVGAGI. The CDR3 loop is CASSPPSGRGRQYF. The CDR3 DNA follows: TGTGCCAGCAGCCCCCCGAGCGGGAGAGGAAGGCAGTACTTC.

This clone was observed a handful of times. This sequence joins TRBV2 and TRBJ1-2; D is unclear. V was cut by 4 bases and J by 4 bases, with 7 bases left in between. The germline V gene encodes CDR1 SNHLY and CDR2 FYNNEI. This CDR3 region has 12 residues. Written as DNA, the CDR3 is TGTGCCAGCAGTGTGTCGGGCTATGGCTACACCTTC. Residues: CASSVSGYGYTF. Full variable domain (remainder filled in from reference TRBV2 and TRBJ1-2): EPEVTQTPSHQVTQMGQEVILRCVPISNHLYFYWYRQILGQKVEFLVSFYNNEISEKSEIFDDQFSVERPDGSNFTLKIRSTKLEDSAMYFCASSVSGYGYTFGSGTRLTVV.

The rearrangement links TRBV6-1 to TRBJ2-7; TRBD1 aligns across 12 bases. Germline CDR1 and CDR2: MNHNS and SASEGT. The trim removed 6 bases at V and 4 bases at J, leaving 7 bases unmatched. This CDR3 region has 15 residues. CDR3 sequence: CASSDGTGGAYEQYF. The CDR3, as DNA: TGTGCCAGCAGCGACGGGACAGGGGGCGCGTACGAGCAGTACTTC.

V is TRBV6-5 and J is TRBJ2-7; 10 positions match TRBD2. The CDR3 spans 15 residues. Germline CDR1 and CDR2: MNHEY and SVGAGI. Losses at the gene ends were 5 bases for V and 1 base for J; bases not matched to a gene: 5. CDR3 nucleotide sequence: TGTGCCAGCAGTGGAGTAGCGGGAGGTTCCTACGAGCAGTACTTC. This gives the protein CASSGVAGGSYEQYF.

V is TRBV28 and J is TRBJ2-3, with D possibly matching TRBD2 (5 bases). The CDR3 spans 14 residues. The V and J ends lost 4 bases and 9 bases respectively, with 17 bases between them. Germline assignment: CDR1 MDHEN and CDR2 SYDVKM. CDR3: CASSSDRFRETQYF. For the CDR3, the DNA is TGTGCCAGCAGTTCCGACCGATTCCGGGAAACGCAGTATTTT.

The table lists this clone with a few counts. The chain combines TRBV30 with TRBJ2-1; 8 bases are shared with TRBD2. The CDR3 is 15 residues long. Per the germline V gene, CDR1 is GTSNPN and CDR2 is SVGIG (reference sequence). Germline trimming cut 3 bases from V and 3 bases from J; bases unmatched to any gene: 7. The CDR3: CAWRGGLGNYNEQFF. The CDR3 DNA reads as TGTGCCTGGAGAGGGGGACTAGGGAACTACAATGAGCAGTTCTTC. Full variable domain (remainder filled in from reference TRBV30 and TRBJ2-1): SQTIHQWPATLVQPVGSPLSLECTVEGTSNPNLYWYRQAAGRGLQLLFYSVGIGQISSEVPQNLSASRPQDRQFILSSKKLLLSDSGFYLCAWRGGLGNYNEQFFGPGTRLTVL.

The sample holds a few counts of this clone. The chain uses TRBV10-2 and TRBJ1-1; possible D gene TRBD1, 6 bases. The CDR3 sequence is 14 residues long. Germline values: CDR1 WSHSY, CDR2 SAAADI. The V gene lost 5 bases and the J gene lost 0 bases, with 10 bases spanning the gap. For the CDR3, the DNA is TGCGCCAGCAGTCCAGGACAGATGAACACTGAAGCTTTCTTT. Encoded protein: CASSPGQMNTEAFF.

The genes are TRBV30 and TRBJ2-5; TRBD2 is a possible D gene (5 bases). Between the trimmed V and J ends, which lost 2 bases and 7 bases, there was a span of 14 bases. There are 13 residues in the CDR3. Germline CDR1 reads GTSNPN; CDR2 reads SVGIG (reference sequence). The CDR3, as DNA: TGTGCCTGGAGTACAATGGACTCGGGGACCCAGTACTTC. Amino acid sequence: CAWSTMDSGTQYF.

This chain joins TRBV7-9 and TRBJ1-6; TRBD1 might be the D (5 bases). V gave up 3 bases and J gave up 4 bases, with 19 bases separating them. Germline loops: CDR1 SEHNR, CDR2 FQNEAQ (reference sequence). This CDR3 region has 18 residues. CDR3 sequence reads: CASSLGLSGVGYNSPLHF. The DNA for the CDR3 is TGTGCCAGCAGCTTGGGACTTTCAGGAGTAGGATATAATTCACCCCTCCACTTT.

Details on this clone: The same CDR3 also results from other DNA sequences found in this sample. The chain recombines TRBV5-1 with TRBJ2-3, with D possibly matching TRBD2 (6 bases). Trimming removed 0 bases at V and 0 bases at J, with 8 bases between. CDR3 length: 15 residues. Germline CDR1 and CDR2: SGHRS and YFSETQ. The CDR3: CASSLDAGSTDTQYF. CDR3 nucleotides: TGCGCCAGCAGCTTGGACGCGGGAAGCACAGATACGCAGTATTTT. The entire variable domain, with the rest obtained from reference TRBV5-1 and TRBJ2-3, is as follows: KAGVTQTPRYLIKTRGQQVTLSCSPISGHRSVSWYQQTPGQGLQFLFEYFSETQRNKGNFPGRFSGRQFSNSRSEMNVSTLELGDSALYLCASSLDAGSTDTQYFGPGTRLTVL.

V is TRBV7-2 and J is TRBJ1-2, with D perhaps TRBD1 (6 bases). The CDR3 consists of 11 residues. Trimming took 4 bases from V and 8 from J, leaving 8 bases between them. Germline CDR1 and CDR2: SGHTA and FQGNSA. The CDR3 region is CASSSRGGYTF. The DNA for the CDR3 is TGTGCCAGCAGCTCCAGGGGCGGCTACACCTTC.

V gene TRBV27 combines with J gene TRBJ2-1; D possibly corresponds to TRBD1 (5 bases). Germline values: CDR1 MNHEY, CDR2 SMNVEV (reference sequence). V shed 4 bases and J shed 7 bases, with 17 bases lying between them. The CDR3 is 15 residues long. CDR3 sequence reads: CASSSPGLGQNEQFF. In DNA, the CDR3 is TGTGCCAGCAGTTCTCCAGGGTTGGGGCAAAATGAGCAGTTCTTC.

The rearrangement uses TRBV28 and TRBJ2-3; TRBD1 aligns across 8 bases. CDR1 and CDR2 from the germline V gene are MDHEN and SYDVKM. V lost 3 bases and J lost 8; bases outside the gene matches: 10. This CDR3 region has 15 residues. The CDR3 sequence: CASSLGGQGAFTQYF. The DNA for the CDR3 is TGTGCCAGCAGTTTGGGGGGCCAGGGGGCGTTTACGCAGTATTTT.

The chain carries TRBV11-2 and TRBJ2-7; a weak D match, TRBD1 (6 bases). Trimming shortened V by 5 bases and J by 2 bases, and 13 bases separated the two germline ends. The CDR3 runs 14 residues. Germline CDR1 reads SGHAT; CDR2 reads FQNNGV. CDR3 DNA sequence: TGTGCCAGCAGCACGAACAGGGTTGCCTACGAGCAGTACTTC. Translated: CASSTNRVAYEQYF.

The V and J genes are TRBV5-4 and TRBJ2-2, with D unclear. Trimming pared 0 bases from V and 4 bases from J, leaving 13 bases between. CDR1 and CDR2 (germline): SGHNT, YYREEE (reference sequence). The CDR3 runs to 16 residues. CDR3 sequence (DNA): TGTGCCAGCAGCTTGGGGCCGCAGTCGGGCACCGGGGAGCTGTTTTTT. Encoded protein: CASSLGPQSGTGELFF.

This chain joins TRBV28 and TRBJ2-1; 11 nucleotides agree with TRBD1. The CDR3 runs to 16 residues. CDR1 is MDHEN and CDR2 is SYDVKM in the germline V gene. V lost 5 bases to trimming and J lost 8 bases; unmatched junction nucleotides: 11. CDR3 region: CASSPWGTGGNYEQFF. The DNA for the CDR3 is TGTGCCAGCAGTCCTTGGGGGACAGGGGGTAACTATGAGCAGTTCTTC.

The V gene is TRBV30, the J gene TRBJ1-3, with D unclear. The germline CDR1 and CDR2 sequences are GTSNPN and SVGIG (reference sequence). The V and J ends lost 5 bases and 2 bases respectively, with 10 bases between them. CDR3 length equals 13 residues. For the CDR3, the DNA is TGTGCCTGGTCTGCAGGAGCTGGAAACACCATATATTTT. Its translation: CAWSAGAGNTIYF.

There are a few counts of this clone. V gene TRBV21-1 combines with J gene TRBJ1-4; the listed D gene, TRBD1, was not tested against the DNA. TRBV21-1 is shown as a pseudogene. The length of the CDR3 is 16 residues. The CDR3 here is CASSLVQGSTNEKLFF. The CDR3 DNA sequence: TGTGCCAGCAGCCTCGTTCAGGGCTCAACTAATGAAAAACTGTTTTTT.

This clone is a singleton in its sample. This chain links TRBV6-1 with TRBJ1-2; 7 bases match TRBD1. CDR1 and CDR2 from the germline V gene are MNHNS and SASEGT. With 4 bases clipped from V and 8 bases from J, the junction kept 7 bases outside the gene matches. The CDR3 extends over 13 amino acids. Here the CDR3 DNA reads TGTGCCAGCAGTGGACAGGGTTGGGTAGGCTACACCTTC. Its protein product is CASSGQGWVGYTF.